This entry lists 32 T cell receptor beta chains sequenced from one sample in a study of T-cell reconstitution after alpha-beta-depleted transplantation in children. A library of TCRbeta sequences, prepared with unique molecular identifiers, was generated. TCRdb reprocessed the PCR reads via MiXCR and lists one record per CDR3 protein. The sample lists 450,000 to 600,000 distinct CDR3 sequences, about 10% seen once, with 2% to 2.5% in the top ten. The sequencing here drew on PBMCs, taken before TCRalphabeta/CD19-depleted stem cell transplant. The receptor source for this set is a child between 2 and 9 years old with inherited bone marrow failure, due to receive a stem cell transplant.

This clonotype was counted many times. This chain connects TRBV20-1 to TRBJ2-3; 11 bases line up with TRBD1. This CDR3 has 16 residues. With V trimmed by 6 bases and J by 1 base, 9 bases remained unmatched. The V gene's germline CDR1 is DFQATT and CDR2 SNEGSKA (reference sequence). The CDR3 DNA reads TGCAGTGCCCGGACAGGGGGCGGTTTTGGCACAGATACGCAGTATTTT. Protein sequence: CSARTGGGFGTDTQYF.

This clonotype was observed at least ten times. The chain employs TRBV4-2 and TRBJ2-1; 12 nucleotides agree with TRBD2. In germline, CDR1 is LGHNA, CDR2 YNFKEQ. The CDR3 has 16 residues. V lost 1 base, J lost 6 bases, and 4 bases stayed unmatched. CDR3 sequence: CASSQVVLAGGNEQFF. CDR3 coding DNA: TGTGCCAGCAGCCAAGTAGTACTAGCGGGAGGCAATGAGCAGTTCTTC.

The gene calls are TRBV5-5 and TRBJ2-7; 11 bases are shared with TRBD2. Germline CDR1 SGHKS, CDR2 YYEKEE (reference sequence). This CDR3 is 16 amino acids long. J gave up 2 bases and V 3 bases, and 7 bases lay outside the gene matches. Here the CDR3 reads CASSSLLAGVTYEQYF. DNA of the CDR3: TGTGCCAGCAGCTCACTACTAGCGGGAGTTACCTACGAGCAGTACTTC. The whole variable domain, remainder taken from reference TRBV5-5 and TRBJ2-7, is DAGVTQSPTHLIKTRGQQVTLRCSPISGHKSVSWYQQVLGQGPQFIFQYYEKEERGRGNFPDRFSARQFPNYSSELNVNALLLGDSALYLCASSSLLAGVTYEQYFGPGTRLTVT.

This clonotype was detected many times. The rearrangement uses TRBV27 and TRBJ2-5; D perhaps matches TRBD2 (6 bases). CDR3 size: 14 residues. Germline CDR1 is MNHEY and CDR2 is SMNVEV (reference sequence). The V gene lost 3 bases and the J gene lost 4 bases, with 12 bases spanning the gap. The CDR3 loop reads CASSFWGGGETQYF. The CDR3 DNA reads as TGTGCCAGCAGTTTCTGGGGAGGTGGAGAGACCCAGTACTTC.

The V and J genes are TRBV14 and TRBJ2-1; D is unclear. Germline V gives CDR1 SGHDN, CDR2 FVKESK. V was clipped by 2 bases and J by 5 bases, with 10 bases between them. This CDR3 has 14 amino acids. CDR3 sequence reads: CASSQNLQDNEQFF. CDR3 DNA: TGTGCCAGCAGCCAAAACCTTCAAGACAATGAGCAGTTCTTC.

This clonotype occurred a few times. CDR3 sequence reads: CSQLDRRNFYGYTF. The CDR3, as DNA: TGCAGTCAACTCGACCGGAGAAACTTCTATGGCTACACCTTC. The chain carries TRBV20-1 and TRBJ1-2; D not resolved. This CDR3 has 14 residues. V lost 8 bases and J 4 bases, leaving 20 bases between the germline ends. CDR1 and CDR2 from the germline V gene are DFQATT and SNEGSKA (reference sequence).

This clonotype was observed a handful of times. This chain joins TRBV5-1 and TRBJ2-7; 8 bases fit TRBD1. Germline-derived CDR1 and CDR2 are SGHRS and YFSETQ. The CDR3 spans 16 residues. V lost 4 bases and J lost 2; bases outside the gene matches: 11. The CDR3 loop is CASSTETGERPYEQYF. CDR3 DNA sequence: TGCGCCAGCAGCACAGAGACAGGGGAGAGGCCCTACGAGCAGTACTTC.

The J gene is TRBJ2-1, the V gene TRBV11-2; 8 positions agree with TRBD2. Germline trimming cut 1 base from V and 15 bases from J; bases unmatched to any gene: 5. In germline, CDR1 is SGHAT, CDR2 FQNNGV. The CDR3 has 12 amino acids. The CDR3 region is CASSLAGGPPFF. The CDR3 DNA is TGTGCCAGCAGCTTAGCGGGAGGGCCCCCGTTCTTC.

This clonotype was detected many times. The chain recombines TRBV20-1 with TRBJ2-7; possible D gene TRBD2, 6 bases. This CDR3 contains 13 residues. Deletions cut 1 base from V and 3 bases from J, with 10 bases between. The V gene's germline CDR1 is DFQATT and CDR2 SNEGSKA (reference sequence). The chain's CDR3 is CSARARTIYEQYF. The DNA of the CDR3 is TGCAGTGCTAGAGCACGGACTATCTACGAGCAGTACTTC.

The chain is built from TRBV10-3 and TRBJ1-3, with D hard to call. CDR1 and CDR2 (germline): ENHRY, SYGVKD. Trimming left V 2 bases short and J 0 bases short, with 17 bases between. This CDR3 comprises 18 residues. The CDR3 DNA reads TGTGCCATCAGTGAGGACGTGGGAAATCTGTTCTCTGGAAACACCATATATTTT. Translating gives CAISEDVGNLFSGNTIYF.

There are many counts of this clonotype. The V gene is TRBV11-2, the J gene TRBJ2-7; 10 bases are shared with TRBD2. The CDR3 runs to 15 residues. CDR1 is SGHAT and CDR2 is FQNNGV in the germline V gene. V lost 2 bases and J lost 3; bases outside the gene matches: 4. The CDR3 bases are TGTGCCAGCAGCTTACTAGCGGGAGAAGTCTACGAGCAGTACTTC. Residues: CASSLLAGEVYEQYF.

This clonotype was counted many times. The J gene is TRBJ2-1, the V gene TRBV5-1, with 12 bases fitting TRBD2. J was trimmed by 6 bases and V by 7 bases; bases with no gene match: 5. Germline CDR1 reads SGHRS; CDR2 reads YFSETQ. The CDR3 loop spans 14 amino acids. In nucleotides, the CDR3 is TGCGCCAGCCAACTAGCGGGAGGTCTCAATGAGCAGTTCTTC. It translates to CASQLAGGLNEQFF. Variable domain in full (rest from reference TRBV5-1 and TRBJ2-1): KAGVTQTPRYLIKTRGQQVTLSCSPISGHRSVSWYQQTPGQGLQFLFEYFSETQRNKGNFPGRFSGRQFSNSRSEMNVSTLELGDSALYLCASQLAGGLNEQFFGPGTRLTVL.

The J gene is TRBJ1-2, the V gene TRBV24-1; D not certain. Germline lookup yields CDR1 KGHDR and CDR2 SFDVKD. With 1 base removed from V and 3 bases from J, the gap between germline ends came to 8 bases. CDR3 length equals 14 residues. The CDR3 here is CATSDFDTDYGYTF. The CDR3 DNA reads as TGTGCCACCAGTGATTTCGACACGGACTATGGCTACACCTTC.

This clonotype appeared a single time. A much larger clone lies one base from this, so it may be a read error. The V call is TRBV5-6, the J call TRBJ2-4; 8 nucleotides align to TRBD1. The V and J ends lost 4 bases and 3 bases, in that order; junction bases with no gene match: 6. Germline V gene lookup returns CDR1 SGHDT and CDR2 YYEEEE. CDR3 length: 15 amino acids. The CDR3 region has the DNA TGTGCCAGCAGCCGACAGGGGATAGACAAAAACATTCAGTACTTC. Translating gives CASSRQGIDKNIQYF.

In this sample, this clonotype turned up many times. The chain employs TRBV27 and TRBJ1-4; 8 bases line up with TRBD1. V shed 2 bases, J shed 4 bases, and the junction held 6 bases outside the gene matches. Germline CDR1 reads MNHEY; CDR2 reads SMNVEV (reference sequence). The CDR3 sequence is 16 residues long. The CDR3 is CASSLHRTGSNEKLFF. The CDR3, as DNA: TGTGCCAGCAGTTTACACCGGACAGGGAGTAATGAAAAACTGTTTTTT.

This clonotype was observed at least ten times. The rearrangement uses TRBV29-1 and TRBJ1-4, with a possible D match to TRBD1 (6 bases). V was shortened by 4 bases and J by 11 bases, with 17 bases between the two germline ends. The CDR3 contains 13 residues. The V gene's germline CDR1 is SQVTM and CDR2 ANQGSEA. The CDR3 DNA reads as TGCAGCGTTGCCACCGGGACACAACTCAAACTGTTTTTT. Its translation: CSVATGTQLKLFF. Full variable domain (rest looked up from reference TRBV29-1 and TRBJ1-4): SAVISQKPSRDICQRGTSLTIQCQVDSQVTMMFWYRQQPGQSLTLIATANQGSEATYESGFVIDKFPISRPNLTFSTLTVSNMSPEDSSIYLCSVATGTQLKLFFGSGTQLSVL.

In its sample, this clonotype was seen a few times. The chain carries TRBV12-3 or TRBV12-4 and TRBJ1-6, with D uncertain. V dropped 2 bases and J dropped 6 bases, with 11 bases sitting between them. The CDR3 contains 15 residues. The CDR3 loop reads CASSLRAAGNSPLHF. CDR3 nucleotide sequence: TGTGCCAGCAGTTTAAGGGCTGCCGGTAATTCACCCCTCCACTTT.

This clonotype showed up many times. V and J are TRBV24-1 and TRBJ1-1; D is undetermined. CDR3 size: 12 residues. Trimming removed 9 bases at V and 4 bases at J, with 11 bases between. Germline loops: CDR1 KGHDR, CDR2 SFDVKD. The CDR3 is CATGRTATEAFF. CDR3 in DNA: TGTGCCACCGGACGTACAGCCACTGAAGCTTTCTTT.

Ten or more counts support this clonotype. This chain links TRBV4-3 with TRBJ2-7; possibly TRBD1 for D (6 bases). Looked up from germline, CDR1 is LGHNA and CDR2 is YSLEER. V shed 0 bases and J shed 5 bases, with 11 bases lying between them. The CDR3 has 14 amino acids. DNA for the CDR3: TGCGCCAGCAGCCAAGACAGGGGTCTTAACGAGCAGTACTTC. Translating gives CASSQDRGLNEQYF.

This clonotype was counted only a few times. The rearrangement uses TRBV20-1 and TRBJ2-1; 11 bases line up with TRBD2. CDR1 and CDR2 from the germline V gene are DFQATT and SNEGSKA (reference sequence). The CDR3 loop spans 15 amino acids. Germline trimming cut 5 bases from V and 2 bases from J; bases unmatched to any gene: 5. This CDR3 is CSALYSGRAYNEQFF. The DNA for the CDR3 is TGCAGTGCTCTATATAGCGGGAGGGCCTACAATGAGCAGTTCTTC.

There are many counts of this clonotype. The chain couples TRBV12-3 or TRBV12-4 to TRBJ2-1; a weak D match, TRBD2 (6 bases). Trimming pared 6 bases from V and 9 bases from J, leaving 15 bases between. The CDR3 has 13 amino acids. CDR3 loop: CASSPGSSVEQFF. The CDR3 region has the DNA TGTGCCAGCAGCCCCGGCTCTAGCGTTGAGCAGTTCTTC.

This clonotype was picked up many times. The J gene is TRBJ2-7, the V gene TRBV28; 7 bases agree with TRBD2. CDR1 and CDR2 (germline): MDHEN, SYDVKM. The junction had 6 bases not matched to a gene; V was cut back by 3 bases and J by 1 base. This CDR3 comprises 15 residues. The CDR3 bases are TGTGCCAGCAGTTTTCGCGGGAGAGGTTCCTACGAGCAGTACTTC. It encodes CASSFRGRGSYEQYF.

This clonotype was recorded a few times. The J gene is TRBJ2-2, the V gene TRBV7-6, with D uncertain. V was clipped by 2 bases and J by 1 base, with 11 bases between them. Germline loops: CDR1 SGHVS, CDR2 FNYEAQ. This CDR3 contains 16 residues. The CDR3 loop reads CASSLRALQNTGELFF. CDR3 nucleotides: TGTGCCAGCAGCTTACGGGCCCTACAGAACACCGGGGAGCTGTTTTTT.

This clonotype was recorded many times. The chain has TRBV10-2 and TRBJ2-2; D perhaps matches TRBD1 (6 bases). The CDR3 contains 13 residues. V shed 2 bases and J shed 7 bases, with 8 bases lying between them. CDR1 WSHSY and CDR2 SAAADI come from the germline V gene. Here the CDR3 DNA reads TGCGCCAGCAGTGAGATAGGGGGCGGGGAGCTGTTTTTT. Amino acids: CASSEIGGGELFF.

This clonotype was counted many times. This chain joins TRBV5-1 and TRBJ2-7, with 7 positions matching TRBD2. This CDR3 has 15 amino acids. CDR1 and CDR2 from the germline V gene are SGHRS and YFSETQ. V lost 0 bases, J lost 2 bases, and 5 bases stayed unmatched. This chain's CDR3 is CASSLAGGHTYEQYF. The DNA for the CDR3 is TGCGCCAGCAGCTTGGCGGGAGGTCATACCTACGAGCAGTACTTC.

V gene TRBV7-2 combines with J gene TRBJ1-5; D is unresolved. There are 15 residues in the CDR3. V shed 3 bases and J shed 0 bases, with 9 bases lying between them. CDR1 SGHTA and CDR2 FQGNSA come from the germline V gene. The CDR3 region is CASSLDGNSNQPQHF. The CDR3 region has the DNA TGTGCCAGCAGCTTGGACGGAAATAGCAATCAGCCCCAGCATTTT.

The CDR3 region is CASSLAAPSTDTQYF. CDR3 sequence (DNA): TGTGCCAGCAGCTTAGCAGCACCGAGCACAGATACGCAGTATTTT. This chain connects TRBV7-9 to TRBJ2-3; D not certain. Trimming pared 0 bases from V and 0 bases from J, leaving 7 bases between. This CDR3 is built from 15 residues. Germline CDR1 SEHNR, CDR2 FQNEAQ (reference sequence).

This clonotype was seen ten or more times. The rearrangement joins TRBV6-5 to TRBJ2-1; no firm D call. Germline CDR1 MNHEY, CDR2 SVGAGI. The CDR3 totals 12 residues. V shed 6 bases and J shed 6 bases, with 9 bases lying between them. This CDR3 reads CASSVGRNEQFF. Written as DNA, the CDR3 is TGTGCCAGCAGCGTAGGGCGCAATGAGCAGTTCTTC.

The sample holds many counts of this clonotype. V gene TRBV20-1 combines with J gene TRBJ1-5, with 9 bases identical to TRBD1. The V gene's germline CDR1 is DFQATT and CDR2 SNEGSKA (reference sequence). The CDR3 covers 15 residues. The DNA for the CDR3 is TGCAGCGAAACAGGGGGCTTACCTAGCAATCAGCCCCAGCATTTT. Its protein is CSETGGLPSNQPQHF.

This clonotype has a count of ten or more. The chain recombines TRBV3-1 with TRBJ2-7; D may be TRBD2 (6 bases). V lost 4 bases and J 0 bases, leaving 16 bases between the germline ends. From germline, CDR1 is LGHDT and CDR2 YNNKEL (reference sequence). The CDR3 is made up of 16 amino acids. The CDR3 loop is CASSPRVGGFSYEQYF. CDR3 nucleotides: TGTGCCAGCAGCCCTCGAGTTGGAGGGTTCTCCTACGAGCAGTACTTC.

In this sample, this clonotype turned up many times. Mismatch with germline at one junction end may stem from a read error. The genes are TRBV7-7 and TRBJ2-2; tentatively, D is TRBD1 (5 bases). Germline CDR1 SSHAT, CDR2 FNYEAQ (reference sequence). This CDR3 has 16 residues. The CDR3 region has the DNA TGTGCTAGCAGCTCCGGCGGCAGGGAAAGGAGCGGGGAGCTGTTTTTT. This sequence encodes CASSSGGRERSGELFF.

This clonotype has only a few counts. V usage is TRBV11-2 and J usage is TRBJ2-4; maybe TRBD2 (7 bases). V was pared by 3 bases and J by 0 bases, with 24 bases between. CDR1 is SGHAT and CDR2 is FQNNGV in the germline V gene. CDR3 size: 20 residues. CDR3 sequence reads: CASSLEGGGWTALAKNIQYF. For the CDR3, the DNA is TGTGCCAGCAGCTTGGAGGGGGGGGGCTGGACAGCCTTAGCCAAAAACATTCAGTACTTC.